Each of the 18 T cell receptor beta chains below was sequenced from the same sample in a study of blood T cell repertoires in COVID-19. Clones were sequenced by immunoSEQ multiplex PCR, and TCRdb holds only the in-frame ones, with some missing. This sample has approximately 290,000 clones; 70% to 90% occur once, and the top ten carry 0.87%. Sequencing was performed on peripheral blood. The receptors derive from a human donor with COVID-19, enrolled during active disease. The donor label of this sample is uncertain.

The chain is built from TRBV4-1 and TRBJ2-1; the D gene is possibly TRBD1 (5 bases). V was cut by 0 bases and J by 9 bases, with 18 bases left in between. The CDR3 runs to 16 residues. From germline, CDR1 is MGHRA and CDR2 YSYEKL. The CDR3 here is CASSQEGAGPWGEQFF. CDR3 in DNA: TGCGCCAGCAGCCAAGAAGGGGCAGGCCCCTGGGGTGAGCAGTTCTTC.

This chain joins TRBV6-2 or TRBV6-3 and TRBJ2-7; TRBD2 might be the D (6 bases). The CDR3 is 13 residues long. With 6 bases removed from V and 3 bases from J, the gap between germline ends came to 12 bases. Germline CDR1 reads MNHEY; CDR2 reads SVGEGT. The CDR3 here is CASSRVRGYEQYF. CDR3 coding DNA: TGTGCCAGCAGCCGCGTGCGGGGCTACGAGCAGTACTTC.

The rearrangement uses TRBV5-6 and TRBJ1-1; TRBD1 is a possible D gene (5 bases). Trimming stripped 4 bases from V and 5 bases from J, with 21 bases between. In germline, CDR1 is SGHDT, CDR2 YYEEEE. The CDR3 sequence is 16 residues long. The CDR3, as DNA: TGTGCCAGCAGCCCTGACGCCTCCCGGCAGGGTACTGAAGCTTTCTTT. Translation gives CASSPDASRQGTEAFF.

The chain links TRBV9 to TRBJ1-5; TRBD1 is a possible D gene (6 bases). V was pared by 3 bases and J by 6 bases, with 19 bases between. The CDR3 is 16 residues long. From germline, CDR1 is SGDLS and CDR2 YYNGEE. This CDR3 reads CASSAGTPSAAQPQHF. Here the CDR3 DNA reads TGTGCCAGCAGCGCCGGGACACCCTCCGCGGCTCAGCCCCAGCATTTT.

This rearrangement joins TRBV4-1 to TRBJ1-1; no clear D gene. This CDR3 is 13 amino acids long. V lost 4 bases, J lost 1 base, and 7 bases lay in between. Germline V gene lookup returns CDR1 MGHRA and CDR2 YSYEKL. The CDR3 DNA is TGCGCCAGCAGCCTAACTGGGAACACTGAAGCTTTCTTT. Translated, it gives CASSLTGNTEAFF.

The chain couples TRBV7-3 to TRBJ2-2; D is perhaps TRBD2 (5 bases). CDR1 and CDR2 from the germline V gene are SGHTA and FQGTGA. This CDR3 comprises 16 residues. The ends were cut back, 0 bases at V and 5 bases at J, with 13 bases in the middle. The CDR3 protein is CASSLTTSTGTGELFF. CDR3 coding DNA: TGTGCCAGCAGCTTAACTACTAGTACGGGAACCGGGGAGCTGTTTTTT. Combining the CDR3 with reference TRBV7-3 and TRBJ2-2 gives the whole variable domain GAGVSQTPSNKVTEKGKYVELRCDPISGHTALYWYRQSLGQGPEFLIYFQGTGAADDSGLPNDRFFAVRPEGSVSTLKIQRTERGDSAVYLCASSLTTSTGTGELFFGEGSRLTVL.

This sequence joins TRBV6-5 and TRBJ2-7, with 8 bases fitting TRBD1. The V gene's germline CDR1 is MNHEY and CDR2 SVGAGI. The CDR3 runs 12 residues. V was pared by 5 bases and J by 6 bases, with 3 bases of the junction left unmatched. CDR3: CASSTTGGEQYF. The CDR3 bases are TGTGCCAGCAGTACCACAGGGGGCGAGCAGTACTTC.

This chain uses TRBV28 with TRBJ1-3; D perhaps matches TRBD1 (6 bases). Germline loops: CDR1 MDHEN, CDR2 SYDVKM. V was shortened by 6 bases and J by 0 bases, with 21 bases between the two germline ends. CDR3 size: 18 residues. The CDR3 nucleotides are TGTGCCAGCAGCCTTGTTAGAGGACAGTGGAGCTCTGGAAACACCATATATTTT. Protein product: CASSLVRGQWSSGNTIYF. The full variable domain, in which reference TRBV28 and TRBJ1-3 provide the parts outside the CDR3, is DVKVTQSSRYLVKRTGEKVFLECVQDMDHENMFWYRQDPGLGLRLIYFSYDVKMKEKGDIPEGYSVSREKKERFSLILESASTNQTSMYLCASSLVRGQWSSGNTIYFGEGSWLTVV.

In this sample, this clone turned up a few times. The chain has TRBV29-1 and TRBJ2-1; 8 nucleotides line up with TRBD2. CDR1 SQVTM and CDR2 ANQGSEA come from the germline V gene. The CDR3 length is 14 residues. The J segment lost 0 bases and the V segment lost 7 bases, leaving 5 bases of the junction unmatched. The CDR3 DNA reads TGCAGCGACAGCGGGAGTCACTCCTACAATGAGCAGTTCTTC. Residues: CSDSGSHSYNEQFF.

V gene TRBV7-2 combines with J gene TRBJ1-5; D is undetermined. The CDR3 runs to 13 residues. V lost 6 bases and J lost 5, with 11 bases in between. Germline V gives CDR1 SGHTA, CDR2 FQGNSA. The CDR3 is CASSPGVDQPQHF. The CDR3 DNA reads TGTGCCAGCAGTCCAGGTGTTGATCAGCCCCAGCATTTT.

The chain recombines TRBV10-3 with TRBJ1-5; D is perhaps TRBD1 (5 bases). This CDR3 has 14 residues. CDR1 and CDR2 from the germline V gene are ENHRY and SYGVKD. V was cut by 2 bases and J by 6 bases, with 11 bases left in between. CDR3 residues: CAISEDRVSQPQHF. CDR3 nucleotides: TGTGCCATCAGTGAGGACAGAGTTTCTCAGCCCCAGCATTTT.

This clone was observed a few times. The V call is TRBV7-2, the J call TRBJ2-5; 8 bases agree with TRBD2. Germline CDR1 and CDR2: SGHTA and FQGNSA. The J segment lost 4 bases and the V segment lost 3 bases, leaving 7 bases of the junction unmatched. CDR3 size: 15 residues. CDR3 protein: CASSLQGSGTETQYF. DNA of the CDR3: TGTGCCAGCAGCTTGCAAGGTAGCGGGACAGAGACCCAGTACTTC.

This clone has just one count. The rearrangement links TRBV28 to TRBJ2-5; no clear D. CDR1 is MDHEN and CDR2 is SYDVKM in the germline V gene. Trimming shortened V by 2 bases and J by 2 bases, and 9 bases separated the two germline ends. The CDR3 totals 14 residues. CDR3 sequence: CASSLISGQETQYF. CDR3 nucleotides: TGTGCCAGCAGTTTAATTTCAGGACAAGAGACCCAGTACTTC.

V is TRBV28 and J is TRBJ2-3, with 8 bases identical to TRBD2. With 8 bases clipped from V and 8 bases from J, the junction kept 12 bases outside the gene matches. Germline CDR1 reads MDHEN; CDR2 reads SYDVKM. The length of the CDR3 is 14 residues. The CDR3 loop is CASHTSGVVGTQYF. The CDR3 nucleotides read TGTGCCAGCCACACTAGCGGCGTCGTTGGTACGCAGTATTTT.

This clone has only one observation. J is TRBJ2-1 and V is TRBV11-1, with 10 nucleotides matching TRBD1. This CDR3 is built from 16 residues. In germline, CDR1 is SGHAT, CDR2 FQDESV (reference sequence). Germline trimming cut 5 bases from V and 6 bases from J; bases unmatched to any gene: 10. The CDR3 reads CASSLHRDRGVNEQFF. The CDR3 DNA is TGTGCCAGCAGCCTCCACCGGGACAGGGGCGTCAATGAGCAGTTCTTC.

V gene TRBV18 combines with J gene TRBJ2-7; D is ambiguous. The CDR3 spans 13 residues. Germline V gene data show CDR1 as KGHSH and CDR2 as LQKENI. The V gene lost 9 bases and the J gene lost 5 bases, with 17 bases spanning the gap. Written as DNA, the CDR3 is TGTGCCAGTTCGACGAACCCTAGGAACGAGCAGTACTTC. This encodes CASSTNPRNEQYF.

This sequence joins TRBV7-3 and TRBJ2-7; the D gene is possibly TRBD2 (6 bases). The CDR3 totals 14 residues. V gave up 2 bases and J gave up 1 base, with 9 bases separating them. CDR1 and CDR2 from the germline V gene are SGHTA and FQGTGA. In nucleotides, the CDR3 is TGTGCCAGCAGCTTACCGGGACTTTCCTACGAGCAGTACTTC. Encoded protein: CASSLPGLSYEQYF.

The chain links TRBV2 to TRBJ2-5, with D unclear. The CDR3 has 12 amino acids. V was shortened by 5 bases and J by 5 bases, with 9 bases between the two germline ends. CDR1 SNHLY and CDR2 FYNNEI come from the germline V gene. The CDR3 bases are TGTGCCAGCAGTTCCTCGTCGGAGACCCAGTACTTC. Encoded protein: CASSSSSETQYF.